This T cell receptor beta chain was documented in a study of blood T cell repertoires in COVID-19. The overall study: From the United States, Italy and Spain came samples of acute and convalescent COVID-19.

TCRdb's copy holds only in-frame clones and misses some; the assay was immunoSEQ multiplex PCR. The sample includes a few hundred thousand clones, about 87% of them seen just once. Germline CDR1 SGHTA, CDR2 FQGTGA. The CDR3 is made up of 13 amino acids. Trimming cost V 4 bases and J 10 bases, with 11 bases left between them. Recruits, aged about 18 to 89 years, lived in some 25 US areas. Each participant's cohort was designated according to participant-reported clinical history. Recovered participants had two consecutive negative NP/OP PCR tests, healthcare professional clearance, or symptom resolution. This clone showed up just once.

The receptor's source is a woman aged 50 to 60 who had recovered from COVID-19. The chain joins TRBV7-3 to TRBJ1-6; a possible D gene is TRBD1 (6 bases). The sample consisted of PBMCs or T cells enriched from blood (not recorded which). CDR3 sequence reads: CASSSDSISPLHF. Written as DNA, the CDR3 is TGTGCCAGCAGCTCGGACAGTATCTCACCCCTCCACTTT. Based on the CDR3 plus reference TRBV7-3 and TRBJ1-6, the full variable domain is GAGVSQTPSNKVTEKGKYVELRCDPISGHTALYWYRQSLGQGPEFLIYFQGTGAADDSGLPNDRFFAVRPEGSVSTLKIQRTERGDSAVYLCASSSDSISPLHFGNGTRLTVT.